These T cell receptor beta chains were read from a single sample in a study of T cell repertoires in cytomegalovirus infection. MiXCR, applied by TCRdb to the reads, yields one record per CDR3 protein. The data contain some 440,000 distinct CDR3 sequences, 30% to 40% of them singletons. The sample comprised PBMCs. Every receptor here comes from a human donor in good health (CMV status not recorded). Some clones in this sample may be carry-over from other donors' samples. CDR3s include the opening cysteine and the closing phenylalanine or tryptophan. Each record gives: J gene, D gene, V gene, clone size, CDR3 DNA, CDR3 protein. The D gene is left open where the match is weak. Part of the rows lack a size; the others show once, few, many or a class for expanded clones.

j_call: TRBJ1-5
d_call: NA
v_call: TRBV6-2/TRBV6-3
clone_size: many
cdr3_nt: TGTGCCAGCAGACAGGGTTTAGGCAATCAGCCCCAGCATTTT
cdr3_aa: CASRQGLGNQPQHF

j_call: TRBJ1-5
d_call: NA
v_call: TRBV25-1
clone_size: few
cdr3_nt: TGTGCCAGCAGTGTTGGGGGGAGCAATCAGCCCCAGCATTTT
cdr3_aa: CASSVGGSNQPQHF

j_call: TRBJ2-1
d_call: NA
v_call: TRBV5-4
clone_size: NA
cdr3_nt: TGTGCCAGCAGCTTCGGTTCAGGGTACAATGAGCAGTTCTTC
cdr3_aa: CASSFGSGYNEQFF

j_call: TRBJ2-2
d_call: TRBD1
v_call: TRBV5-7
clone_size: many
cdr3_nt: TGTGCCAGCAGTAGGGACAGGAACACCGGGGAGCTGTTTTTT
cdr3_aa: CASSRDRNTGELFF

j_call: TRBJ1-5
d_call: TRBD1
v_call: TRBV18
clone_size: few
cdr3_nt: TGTGCCAGCTCAAACTCAGCCAGGGGGCTCTATAGCAATCAGCCCCAGCATTTT
cdr3_aa: CASSNSARGLYSNQPQHF

j_call: TRBJ1-1
d_call: TRBD1
v_call: TRBV20-1
clone_size: NA
cdr3_nt: TGCAGTGCTAGACTGGGACAGCTGAACACTGAAGCTTTCTTT
cdr3_aa: CSARLGQLNTEAFF

j_call: TRBJ1-2
d_call: NA
v_call: TRBV11-2
clone_size: once
cdr3_nt: TGTGCCAGCAGCTCCCGTAGGGGCGGCTACACCTTC
cdr3_aa: CASSSRRGGYTF

j_call: TRBJ2-1
d_call: TRBD2
v_call: TRBV6-5
clone_size: NA
cdr3_nt: TGTGCCAGCAGGCTGGGACTAGCGGGCCCCCAGTTCTTC
cdr3_aa: CASRLGLAGPQFF

j_call: TRBJ2-7
d_call: NA
v_call: TRBV7-3
clone_size: NA
cdr3_nt: TGTGCCAGCAGCTTACAGGGTACCCCTTCCGAGCAGTACTTC
cdr3_aa: CASSLQGTPSEQYF

j_call: TRBJ2-5
d_call: TRBD2
v_call: TRBV20-1
clone_size: few
cdr3_nt: TGCAGTGCTGCAGGTCTAGCGGGGAGCGAGACCCAGTACTTC
cdr3_aa: CSAAGLAGSETQYF

j_call: TRBJ2-2
d_call: TRBD1
v_call: TRBV5-1
clone_size: once
cdr3_nt: TGCGCCAGCAGCCCCGTCCAGGGGGACGGTGGCACCGGGGAGCTGTTTTTT
cdr3_aa: CASSPVQGDGGTGELFF

j_call: TRBJ2-5
d_call: NA
v_call: TRBV7-2
clone_size: many
cdr3_nt: TGTGCCAGCAGCCCTACCCCGTTGGAGACCCAGTACTTC
cdr3_aa: CASSPTPLETQYF

j_call: TRBJ2-3
d_call: NA
v_call: TRBV6-2/TRBV6-3
clone_size: NA
cdr3_nt: TGTGCCAGCAGTTATCGGGGAAGACAGACGGATACGCAGTATTTT
cdr3_aa: CASSYRGRQTDTQYF

j_call: TRBJ2-7
d_call: TRBD1
v_call: TRBV6-6
clone_size: NA
cdr3_nt: TGTGCCAGCAGTACCGGGACAGCCTACAATGAGCAGTACTTC
cdr3_aa: CASSTGTAYNEQYF

j_call: TRBJ1-1
d_call: TRBD1
v_call: TRBV7-2
clone_size: few
cdr3_nt: TGTGCCAGCAGGGGGGAAGCCACAGGGGCGAACACTGAAGCTTTCTTT
cdr3_aa: CASRGEATGANTEAFF

j_call: TRBJ1-1
d_call: TRBD1
v_call: TRBV5-6
clone_size: many
cdr3_nt: TGTGCCAGCAGCTCGAAGCGGGACAGGGCCCCAAGCACTGAAGCTTTCTTT
cdr3_aa: CASSSKRDRAPSTEAFF

j_call: TRBJ2-1
d_call: NA
v_call: TRBV7-2
clone_size: many
cdr3_nt: TGTGCCAGCAGCGGGGAGTTGTACAATGAGCAGTTCTTC
cdr3_aa: CASSGELYNEQFF

j_call: TRBJ1-5
d_call: NA
v_call: TRBV15
clone_size: NA
cdr3_nt: TGTGCCACCAGCAGAGGGGGGAATAGCAATCAGCCCCAGCATTTT
cdr3_aa: CATSRGGNSNQPQHF

j_call: TRBJ2-2
d_call: NA
v_call: TRBV12-3/TRBV12-4
clone_size: few
cdr3_nt: TGTGCCAGCGGTTATGGGGACCTCACCGGGGAGCTGTTTTTT
cdr3_aa: CASGYGDLTGELFF

j_call: TRBJ2-1
d_call: TRBD2
v_call: TRBV7-9
clone_size: few
cdr3_nt: TGTGCCAGCAGCTCGGGACTAGCGGGACCCAATGAGCAGTTCTTC
cdr3_aa: CASSSGLAGPNEQFF

j_call: TRBJ2-7
d_call: NA
v_call: TRBV5-6
clone_size: few
cdr3_nt: TGTGCCAGCAGCTTGGCGCAGGGGCTCTACGAGCAGTACTTC
cdr3_aa: CASSLAQGLYEQYF

j_call: TRBJ1-6
d_call: NA
v_call: TRBV7-2
clone_size: many
cdr3_nt: TGTGCCAGCAGCTCCGAAGCACGATATAATTCACCCCTCCACTTT
cdr3_aa: CASSSEARYNSPLHF

j_call: TRBJ1-1
d_call: NA
v_call: TRBV7-2
clone_size: many
cdr3_nt: TGTGCCAGCAGCTTAGCCCTAGGGTTGGGCACTGAAGCTTTCTTT
cdr3_aa: CASSLALGLGTEAFF

j_call: TRBJ1-2
d_call: NA
v_call: TRBV11-2
clone_size: NA
cdr3_nt: TGTGCCAGCAGCTCTCCGGGGTTGGATGGCTACACCTTC
cdr3_aa: CASSSPGLDGYTF

j_call: TRBJ2-7
d_call: NA
v_call: TRBV7-9
clone_size: NA
cdr3_nt: TGTGCCAGCAGCCTACAGGGAGCTTCCGACGAGCAGTACTTC
cdr3_aa: CASSLQGASDEQYF

j_call: TRBJ1-3
d_call: NA
v_call: TRBV20-1
clone_size: few
cdr3_nt: TGCAGTGCTGGGTTTGGAAACACCATATATTTT
cdr3_aa: CSAGFGNTIYF

j_call: TRBJ1-1
d_call: TRBD1
v_call: TRBV6-2/TRBV6-3
clone_size: NA
cdr3_nt: TGTGCCAGCAGTACATCTCAACAGGGGGGAACTGATGAAGCTTTCTTT
cdr3_aa: CASSTSQQGGTDEAFF

j_call: TRBJ2-3
d_call: TRBD1
v_call: TRBV5-5
clone_size: NA
cdr3_nt: TGTGCCAGCAGCAACCCCGGACAGGACCTCACAGATACGCAGTATTTT
cdr3_aa: CASSNPGQDLTDTQYF

j_call: TRBJ2-1
d_call: TRBD1
v_call: TRBV20-1
clone_size: many
cdr3_nt: TGCAGTGTCTCAGGGGGCGCTACCTACAATGAGCAGTTCTTC
cdr3_aa: CSVSGGATYNEQFF

j_call: TRBJ1-1
d_call: NA
v_call: TRBV7-9
clone_size: many
cdr3_nt: TGTGCCAGCAGCTTAGGCGGCAGGGAAATGAACACTGAAGCTTTCTTT
cdr3_aa: CASSLGGREMNTEAFF

j_call: TRBJ2-3
d_call: NA
v_call: TRBV6-2/TRBV6-3
clone_size: NA
cdr3_nt: TGTGCCAGCAGACCTCCCGGGACTCGCACGACCACAGATACGCAGTATTTT
cdr3_aa: CASRPPGTRTTTDTQYF

j_call: TRBJ2-1
d_call: TRBD1
v_call: TRBV30
clone_size: NA
cdr3_nt: TGTGCCTGGAGTGTGCGACAGGGGACTCCTTACAATGAGCAGTTCTTC
cdr3_aa: CAWSVRQGTPYNEQFF

j_call: TRBJ1-6
d_call: NA
v_call: TRBV19
clone_size: few
cdr3_nt: TGTGCCAGTCAAGAGGGTGGGAGGATAATTTCACCCCTCCACTTT
cdr3_aa: CASQEGGRIISPLHF

j_call: TRBJ2-1
d_call: NA
v_call: TRBV7-2
clone_size: many
cdr3_nt: TGTGCCAGCAGCCAAGACTTACTTCAGCAGTTCTTC
cdr3_aa: CASSQDLLQQFF

j_call: TRBJ2-2
d_call: NA
v_call: TRBV24-1
clone_size: NA
cdr3_nt: TGTGCCACCAGTGATTTTGGCAGGGATGCCGGGGAGCTGTTTTTT
cdr3_aa: CATSDFGRDAGELFF

j_call: TRBJ1-1
d_call: NA
v_call: TRBV11-2
clone_size: once
cdr3_nt: TGTGCCAGCAGCCGTGTGGGGGGGGGCGAGGCGGCTTTCTTT
cdr3_aa: CASSRVGGGEAAFF

j_call: TRBJ2-7
d_call: NA
v_call: TRBV6-2/TRBV6-3
clone_size: NA
cdr3_nt: TGTGCCAGCAGTGACCCCAGGGGATCAGACTACGAGCAGTACTTC
cdr3_aa: CASSDPRGSDYEQYF

j_call: TRBJ2-2
d_call: TRBD1
v_call: TRBV7-9
clone_size: NA
cdr3_nt: TGTGCCAGCAGCACGGACGAACAGGGGGCCCTCGACACCGGGGAGCTGTTTTTT
cdr3_aa: CASSTDEQGALDTGELFF

j_call: TRBJ1-6
d_call: TRBD1
v_call: TRBV7-2
clone_size: many
cdr3_nt: TGTGCCAGCAGACAAGCCGGGACAGAGCAATCACCCCTCCACTTT
cdr3_aa: CASRQAGTEQSPLHF

j_call: TRBJ2-6
d_call: TRBD1
v_call: TRBV12-3/TRBV12-4
clone_size: few
cdr3_nt: TGTGCCAGCAGTTTCCCGGCAGGGGGTTTAACTGGGGCCAACGTCCTGACTTTC
cdr3_aa: CASSFPAGGLTGANVLTF

j_call: TRBJ2-7
d_call: NA
v_call: TRBV28
clone_size: NA
cdr3_nt: TGTGCCAGCAGTTTATACTCCCGGGAGCAGTACTTC
cdr3_aa: CASSLYSREQYF

j_call: TRBJ2-5
d_call: TRBD2
v_call: TRBV5-1
clone_size: NA
cdr3_nt: TGCGCCAGAAGCTTCGGGCTAGCGGGAGCGTACCAAGAGACCCAGTACTTC
cdr3_aa: CARSFGLAGAYQETQYF

j_call: TRBJ2-7
d_call: TRBD2
v_call: TRBV4-2
clone_size: NA
cdr3_nt: TGTGCCAGCAGCCCAGCCGGGACTAGTGGGTACGAGCAGTACTTC
cdr3_aa: CASSPAGTSGYEQYF

j_call: TRBJ1-6
d_call: NA
v_call: TRBV11-2
clone_size: NA
cdr3_nt: TGTGCCAGCAGCTTTCTGGACGGTAATTCACCCCTCCACTTT
cdr3_aa: CASSFLDGNSPLHF

j_call: TRBJ2-7
d_call: NA
v_call: TRBV5-8
clone_size: few
cdr3_nt: TGTGCCAGCAGCAGGCAGAACTCCTACGAGCAGTACTTC
cdr3_aa: CASSRQNSYEQYF

j_call: TRBJ2-3
d_call: NA
v_call: TRBV11-2
clone_size: few
cdr3_nt: TGTGCCAGCAGCTTAGATTTAGGGCAGGGAGGACCCACAGATACGCAGTATTTT
cdr3_aa: CASSLDLGQGGPTDTQYF

j_call: TRBJ2-3
d_call: NA
v_call: TRBV6-2/TRBV6-3
clone_size: NA
cdr3_nt: TGTTCCAGCAAGTCGGGTTTCGACATTGATACGCAGTATTTT
cdr3_aa: CSSKSGFDIDTQYF

j_call: TRBJ2-7
d_call: TRBD1
v_call: TRBV27
clone_size: few
cdr3_nt: TGTGCCAGCAGCACCAACCAACCACTCCCGGGACAGAGGATCCTACGAGCGCAGTACTTC
cdr3_aa: CASSTNQPLPGQRILRAQYF

j_call: TRBJ2-2
d_call: NA
v_call: TRBV12-3/TRBV12-4
clone_size: NA
cdr3_nt: TGTGCCAGCAGTTTAGGCGTTCCGGGGACCGGGGAGCTGTTTTTT
cdr3_aa: CASSLGVPGTGELFF

j_call: TRBJ2-5
d_call: TRBD2
v_call: TRBV4-2
clone_size: few
cdr3_nt: TGTGCCAGCAGCCAATCACTAGCGGGGGTCCAAGAGACCCAGTACTTC
cdr3_aa: CASSQSLAGVQETQYF